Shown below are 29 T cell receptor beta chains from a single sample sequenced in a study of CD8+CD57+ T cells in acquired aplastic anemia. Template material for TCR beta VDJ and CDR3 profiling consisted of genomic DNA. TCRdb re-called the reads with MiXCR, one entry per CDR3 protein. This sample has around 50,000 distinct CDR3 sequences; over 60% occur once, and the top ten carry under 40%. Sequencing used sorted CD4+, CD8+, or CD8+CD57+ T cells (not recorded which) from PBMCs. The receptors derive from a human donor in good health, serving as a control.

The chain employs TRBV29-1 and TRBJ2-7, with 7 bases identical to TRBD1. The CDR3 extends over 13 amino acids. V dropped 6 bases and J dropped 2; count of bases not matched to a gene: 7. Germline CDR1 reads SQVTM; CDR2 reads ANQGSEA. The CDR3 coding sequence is TGCAGCGTGGCAGGGGGTGACCCCTACGAGCAGTACTTC. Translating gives CSVAGGDPYEQYF.

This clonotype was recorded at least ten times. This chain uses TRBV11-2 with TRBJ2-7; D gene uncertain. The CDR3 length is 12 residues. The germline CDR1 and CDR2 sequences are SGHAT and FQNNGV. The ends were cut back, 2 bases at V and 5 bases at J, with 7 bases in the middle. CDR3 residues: CASSLTSNEQYF. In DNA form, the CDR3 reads TGTGCCAGCAGCTTAACATCTAACGAGCAGTACTTC.

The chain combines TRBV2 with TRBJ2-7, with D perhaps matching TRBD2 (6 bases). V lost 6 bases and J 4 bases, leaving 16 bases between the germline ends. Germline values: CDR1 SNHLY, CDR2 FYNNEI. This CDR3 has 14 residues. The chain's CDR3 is CASSSEDGGYEQYF. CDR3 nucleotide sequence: TGTGCCAGCAGCTCGGAGGATGGGGGGTACGAGCAGTACTTC. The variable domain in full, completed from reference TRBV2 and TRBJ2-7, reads EPEVTQTPSHQVTQMGQEVILRCVPISNHLYFYWYRQILGQKVEFLVSFYNNEISEKSEIFDDQFSVERPDGSNFTLKIRSTKLEDSAMYFCASSSEDGGYEQYFGPGTRLTVT.

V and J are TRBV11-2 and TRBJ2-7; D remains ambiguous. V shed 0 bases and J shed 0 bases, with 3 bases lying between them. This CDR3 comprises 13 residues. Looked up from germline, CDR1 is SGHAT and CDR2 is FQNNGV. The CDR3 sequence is CASSLDSSYEQYV. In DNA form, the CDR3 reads TGTGCCAGCAGCTTAGACAGCTCCTACGAGCAGTACGTC.

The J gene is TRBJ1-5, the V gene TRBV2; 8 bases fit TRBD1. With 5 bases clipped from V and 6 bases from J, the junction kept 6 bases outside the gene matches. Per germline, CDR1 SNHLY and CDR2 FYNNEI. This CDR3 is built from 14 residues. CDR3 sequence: CASSRDRRGQPQHF. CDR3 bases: TGTGCCAGCAGTCGGGACAGGCGCGGTCAGCCCCAGCATTTT.

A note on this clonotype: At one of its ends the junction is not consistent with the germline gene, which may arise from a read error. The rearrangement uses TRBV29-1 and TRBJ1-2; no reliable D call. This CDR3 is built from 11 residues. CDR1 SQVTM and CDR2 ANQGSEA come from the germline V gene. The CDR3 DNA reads TGCAGCGCCGAGACGGATTATGGCCACACCTTC. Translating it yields CSAETDYGHTF.

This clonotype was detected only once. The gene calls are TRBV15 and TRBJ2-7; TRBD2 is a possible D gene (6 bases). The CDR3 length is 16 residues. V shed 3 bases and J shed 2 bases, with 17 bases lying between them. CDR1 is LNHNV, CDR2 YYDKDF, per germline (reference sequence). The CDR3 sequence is CATSSERGTLAYEQYF. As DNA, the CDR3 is TGTGCCACCAGCAGTGAACGGGGGACTCTAGCCTACGAGCAGTACTTC. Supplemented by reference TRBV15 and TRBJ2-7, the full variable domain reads DAMVIQNPRYQVTQFGKPVTLSCSQTLNHNVMYWYQQKSSQAPKLLFHYYDKDFNNEADTPDNFQSRRPNTSFCFLDIRSPGLGDTAMYLCATSSERGTLAYEQYFGPGTRLTVT.

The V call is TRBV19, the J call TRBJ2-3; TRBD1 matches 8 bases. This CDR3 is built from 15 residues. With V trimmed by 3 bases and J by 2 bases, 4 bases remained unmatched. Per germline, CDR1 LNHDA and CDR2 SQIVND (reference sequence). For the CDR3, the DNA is TGTGCCAGTAGTATCCGGGACAGGAACACAGATACGCAGTATTTT. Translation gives CASSIRDRNTDTQYF.

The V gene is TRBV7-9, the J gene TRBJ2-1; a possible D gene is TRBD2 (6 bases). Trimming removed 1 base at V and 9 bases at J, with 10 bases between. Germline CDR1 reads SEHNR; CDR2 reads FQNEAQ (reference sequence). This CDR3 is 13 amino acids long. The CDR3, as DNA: TGTGCCAGCAGCTTAGTCCTCGGGGGTGAGCAGTTCTTC. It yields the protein CASSLVLGGEQFF. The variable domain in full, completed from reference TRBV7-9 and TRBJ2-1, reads DTGVSQNPRHKITKRGQNVTFRCDPISEHNRLYWYRQTLGQGPEFLTYFQNEAQLEKSRLLSDRFSAERPKGSFSTLEIQRTEQGDSAMYLCASSLVLGGEQFFGPGTRLTVL.

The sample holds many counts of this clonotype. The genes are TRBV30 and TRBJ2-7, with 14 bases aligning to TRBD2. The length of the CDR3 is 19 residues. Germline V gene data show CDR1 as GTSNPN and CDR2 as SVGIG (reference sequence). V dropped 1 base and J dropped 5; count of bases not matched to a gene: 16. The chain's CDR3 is CAWSAGLGTSGSGPHEQYF. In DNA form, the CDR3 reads TGTGCCTGGAGTGCGGGGCTTGGGACTAGCGGGAGTGGGCCCCACGAGCAGTACTTC.

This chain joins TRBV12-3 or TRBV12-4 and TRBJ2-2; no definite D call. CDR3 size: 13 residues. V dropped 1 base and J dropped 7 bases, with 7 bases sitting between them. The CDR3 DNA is TGTGCCAGCAGTTTAGGCCCTTTCGGGGAGCTGTTTTTT. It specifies CASSLGPFGELFF.

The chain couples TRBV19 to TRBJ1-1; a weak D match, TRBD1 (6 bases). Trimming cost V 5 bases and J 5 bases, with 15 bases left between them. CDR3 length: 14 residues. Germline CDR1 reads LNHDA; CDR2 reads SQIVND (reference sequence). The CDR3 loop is CASSATGTRTEAFF. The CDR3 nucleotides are TGTGCCAGTAGTGCGACCGGGACACGAACTGAAGCTTTCTTT.

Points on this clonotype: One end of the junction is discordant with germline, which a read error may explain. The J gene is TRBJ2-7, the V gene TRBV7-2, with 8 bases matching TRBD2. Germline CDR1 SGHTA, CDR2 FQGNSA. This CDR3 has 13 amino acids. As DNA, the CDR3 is TGTGCCAGCAGCTTCGGGAGGGACTACGAGCAGTGCTTC. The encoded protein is CASSFGRDYEQCF.

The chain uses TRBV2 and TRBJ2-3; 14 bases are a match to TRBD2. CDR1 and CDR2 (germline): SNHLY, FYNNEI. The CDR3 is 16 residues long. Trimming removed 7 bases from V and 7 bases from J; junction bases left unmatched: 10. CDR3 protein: CASNGLAGGSRNTQYF. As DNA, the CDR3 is TGTGCCAGCAACGGACTAGCGGGGGGAAGTAGGAATACGCAGTATTTT.

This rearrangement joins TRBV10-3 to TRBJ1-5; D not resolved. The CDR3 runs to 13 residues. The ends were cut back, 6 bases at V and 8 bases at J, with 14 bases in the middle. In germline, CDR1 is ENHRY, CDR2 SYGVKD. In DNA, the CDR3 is TGTGCCATCAGGGAGACACATGATAAGCCCCAGCATTTT. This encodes CAIRETHDKPQHF.

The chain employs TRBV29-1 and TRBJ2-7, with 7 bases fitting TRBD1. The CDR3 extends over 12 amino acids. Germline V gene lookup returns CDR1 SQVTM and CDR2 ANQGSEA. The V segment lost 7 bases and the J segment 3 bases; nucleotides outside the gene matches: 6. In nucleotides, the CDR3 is TGCAGCGGTCCACAGGGGTTCTACGAGCAGTACTTC. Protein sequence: CSGPQGFYEQYF.

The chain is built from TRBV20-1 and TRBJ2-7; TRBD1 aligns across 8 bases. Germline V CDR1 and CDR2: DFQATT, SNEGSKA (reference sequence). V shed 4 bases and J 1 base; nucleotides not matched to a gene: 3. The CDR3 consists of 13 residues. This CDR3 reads CSAKQGVSYEQYF. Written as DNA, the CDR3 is TGCAGTGCTAAACAGGGGGTTTCCTACGAGCAGTACTTC.

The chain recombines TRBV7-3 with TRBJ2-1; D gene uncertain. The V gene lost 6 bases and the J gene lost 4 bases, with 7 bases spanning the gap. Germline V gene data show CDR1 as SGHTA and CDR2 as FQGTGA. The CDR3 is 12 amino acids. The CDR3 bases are TGTGCCAGCAGGCCACAATACAATGAGCAGTTCTTC. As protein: CASRPQYNEQFF.

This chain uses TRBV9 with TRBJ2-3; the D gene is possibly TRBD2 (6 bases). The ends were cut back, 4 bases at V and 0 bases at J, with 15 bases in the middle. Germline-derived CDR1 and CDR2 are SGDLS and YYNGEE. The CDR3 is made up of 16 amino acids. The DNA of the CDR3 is TGTGCCAGCAGCTCTCTAGCGTTAACTAGCACAGATACGCAGTATTTT. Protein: CASSSLALTSTDTQYF. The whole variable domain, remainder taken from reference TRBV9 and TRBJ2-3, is DSGVTQTPKHLITATGQRVTLRCSPRSGDLSVYWYQQSLDQGLQFLIQYYNGEERAKGNILERFSAQQFPDLHSELNLSSLELGDSALYFCASSSLALTSTDTQYFGPGTRLTVL.

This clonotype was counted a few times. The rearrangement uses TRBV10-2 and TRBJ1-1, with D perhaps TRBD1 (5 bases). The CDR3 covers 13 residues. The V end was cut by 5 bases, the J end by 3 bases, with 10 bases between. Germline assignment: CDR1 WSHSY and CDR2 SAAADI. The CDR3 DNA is TGCGCCAGCAGTCAGGGCGGATACACTGAAGCTTTCTTT. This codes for CASSQGGYTEAFF.

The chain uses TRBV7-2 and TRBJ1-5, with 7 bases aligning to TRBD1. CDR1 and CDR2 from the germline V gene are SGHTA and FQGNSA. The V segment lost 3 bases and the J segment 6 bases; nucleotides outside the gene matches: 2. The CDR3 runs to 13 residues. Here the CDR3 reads CASSFDRAQPQHF. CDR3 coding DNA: TGTGCCAGCAGCTTCGACAGGGCTCAGCCCCAGCATTTT.

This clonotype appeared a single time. The CDR3: CASSLAPVNTEAFF. The DNA for the CDR3 is TGTGCCAGCAGCTTAGCCCCAGTGAACACTGAAGCTTTCTTT. This chain connects TRBV7-2 to TRBJ1-1, with D unclear. V lost 0 bases and J lost 0, with 5 bases in between. The V gene's germline CDR1 is SGHTA and CDR2 FQGNSA. This CDR3 spans 14 amino acids.

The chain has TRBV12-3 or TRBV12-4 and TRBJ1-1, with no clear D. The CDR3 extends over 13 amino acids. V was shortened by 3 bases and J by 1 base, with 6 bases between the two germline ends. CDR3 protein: CASSLSANTEAFF. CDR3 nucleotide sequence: TGTGCCAGCAGTTTGTCCGCGAACACTGAAGCTTTCTTT.

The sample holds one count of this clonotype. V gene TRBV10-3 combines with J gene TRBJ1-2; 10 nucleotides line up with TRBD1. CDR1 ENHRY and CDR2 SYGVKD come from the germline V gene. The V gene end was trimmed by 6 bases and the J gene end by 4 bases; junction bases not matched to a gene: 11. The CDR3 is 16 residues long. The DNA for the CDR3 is TGTGCCATCAGCCGGACAGGGGGGGAGCTCGGCTATGGCTACACCTTC. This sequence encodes CAISRTGGELGYGYTF.

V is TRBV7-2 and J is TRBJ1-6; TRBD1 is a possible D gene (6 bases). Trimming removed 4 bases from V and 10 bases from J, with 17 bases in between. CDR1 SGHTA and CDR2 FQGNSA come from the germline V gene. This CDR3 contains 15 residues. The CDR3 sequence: CASSSWTEGSSPLHF. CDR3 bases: TGTGCCAGCAGCTCATGGACAGAAGGGAGCTCACCCCTCCACTTT.

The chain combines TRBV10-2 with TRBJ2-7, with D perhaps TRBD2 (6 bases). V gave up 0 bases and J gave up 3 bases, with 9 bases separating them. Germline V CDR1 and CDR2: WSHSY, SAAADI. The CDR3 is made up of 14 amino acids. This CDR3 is CASSESEGGYEQYF. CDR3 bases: TGCGCCAGCAGTGAGTCTGAGGGAGGCTACGAGCAGTACTTC.

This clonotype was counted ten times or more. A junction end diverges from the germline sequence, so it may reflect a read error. This CDR3 reads CASRRTGTLYGYTF. For the CDR3, the DNA is TGTGCCAGCAGAAGGACAGGGACGCTGTATGGGTACACCTTC. The rearrangement uses TRBV6-2 or TRBV6-3 and TRBJ1-2; 8 bases are shared with TRBD1. Germline values: CDR1 MNHEY, CDR2 SVGEGT. The CDR3 has 14 residues.

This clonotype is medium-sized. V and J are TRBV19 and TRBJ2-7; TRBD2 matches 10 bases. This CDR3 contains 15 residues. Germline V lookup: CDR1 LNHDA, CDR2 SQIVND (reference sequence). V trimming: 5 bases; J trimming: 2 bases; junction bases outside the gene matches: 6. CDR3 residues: CASSPELAGAYEQYF. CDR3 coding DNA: TGTGCCAGTAGTCCCGAGCTAGCGGGAGCCTACGAGCAGTACTTC.

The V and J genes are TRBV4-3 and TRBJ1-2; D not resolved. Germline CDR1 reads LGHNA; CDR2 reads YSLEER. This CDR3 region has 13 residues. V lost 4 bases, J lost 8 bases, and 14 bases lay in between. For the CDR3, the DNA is TGCGCCAGCAGCCCTACGGTGGGAGTAGGCTACACCTTC. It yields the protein CASSPTVGVGYTF.